A single sample is the source of the 17 T cell receptor beta chains below, sequenced in a study of blood T cell repertoires in COVID-19 (dated by TCRdb to about 2020). Preparation of the library involved the immunoSEQ multiplex PCR assay. TCRdb provides this immuneACCESS table in a form limited to in-frame rearrangements. Some clones are lacking; in checked studies, under half of them reflect an unresolved V gene, and why the rest are absent is not known. Counted in this sample were approximately 210,000 clones; about 88% of them appeared once. About 4.8% of the sample goes to the ten largest clones. Specimen: peripheral blood. The receptors shown here come from a woman aged 35 to 49 with acute or convalescent COVID-19.

This sequence joins TRBV30 and TRBJ2-5; 8 bases align to TRBD1. V was pared by 3 bases and J by 1 base, with 7 bases of the junction left unmatched. This CDR3 contains 15 residues. CDR1 and CDR2 (germline): GTSNPN, SVGIG (reference sequence). The CDR3 DNA follows: TGTGCCTGGAGGAAGGGACAGGTGACCCAAGAGACCCAGTACTTC. This gives the protein CAWRKGQVTQETQYF.

V usage is TRBV19 and J usage is TRBJ2-2, with TRBD1 matching over 7 bases. CDR1 and CDR2 from the germline V gene are LNHDA and SQIVND (reference sequence). V lost 11 bases, J lost 6 bases, and 15 bases stayed unmatched. The CDR3 runs to 15 residues. CDR3: CAALGRQGTPGELFF. The CDR3 nucleotides are TGTGCCGCATTGGGGAGACAGGGAACCCCCGGGGAGCTGTTTTTT.

This CDR3 is CASSLYAATETQYF. In DNA form, the CDR3 reads TGTGCCAGCAGCTTATACGCGGCGACGGAGACCCAGTACTTC. The rearrangement links TRBV7-2 to TRBJ2-5; D is uncertain. Germline values: CDR1 SGHTA, CDR2 FQGNSA. This CDR3 comprises 14 residues. Trimming took off 2 bases at V and 5 bases at J, with 12 bases between the two ends.

This clone was seen once. The genes are TRBV25-1 and TRBJ1-6; 7 bases line up with TRBD1. After removal of 6 bases from V and 7 bases from J, the junction contained 12 bases not matched to a gene. The CDR3 totals 16 residues. Per the germline V gene, CDR1 is MGHDK and CDR2 is SYGVNS. The DNA for the CDR3 is TGTGCCAGCAGAGATCTCTTTACGGGACAGAATTCACCCCTCCACTTT. The encoded protein is CASRDLFTGQNSPLHF.

The chain is built from TRBV7-3 and TRBJ1-1; 7 bases are a match to TRBD1. Germline V gives CDR1 SGHTA, CDR2 FQGTGA. V lost 2 bases, J lost 5 bases, and 5 bases stayed unmatched. CDR3 length: 14 amino acids. The CDR3 DNA is TGTGCCAGCAGCTTAGACGACAGGGAGACTGAAGCTTTCTTT. It translates to CASSLDDRETEAFF.

The chain links TRBV11-2 to TRBJ1-2, with a weak D call TRBD1 (5 bases). This CDR3 comprises 14 residues. Germline values: CDR1 SGHAT, CDR2 FQNNGV. The V gene lost 4 bases and the J gene lost 5 bases, with 14 bases spanning the gap. CDR3 nucleotides: TGTGCCAGCAGCTACCCCCGACAGTTGTATGGCTACACCTTC. It specifies CASSYPRQLYGYTF.

CDR3 nucleotide sequence: TGCGCCAGCAGCTTCCTTGGGACAAGCTCCTACAATGAGCAGTTCTTC. Translation: CASSFLGTSSYNEQFF. The rearrangement links TRBV5-1 to TRBJ2-1; D is perhaps TRBD1 (6 bases). This CDR3 has 16 amino acids. Deletions cut 2 bases from V and 0 bases from J, with 12 bases between. Germline loops: CDR1 SGHRS, CDR2 YFSETQ.

As concerns this clone: At one end, the junction sequence differs from germline, possibly due to a read error. The chain carries TRBV6-1 and TRBJ1-5; 7 bases align to TRBD1. Germline values: CDR1 MNHNS, CDR2 SASEGT. There are 15 residues in the CDR3. The DNA for the CDR3 is TGTGCCAGCAGCGAAGGACAGGTAGGCAATCAGCCCCAGCATTTT. As protein: CASSEGQVGNQPQHF.

In this sample, this clone turned up once. The J gene is TRBJ1-1, the V gene TRBV18; 7 bases are a match to TRBD1. The CDR3 length is 14 residues. V shed 1 base, J shed 5 bases, and the junction held 4 bases outside the gene matches. Germline V gene data show CDR1 as KGHSH and CDR2 as LQKENI. In DNA form, the CDR3 reads TGTGCCAGCTCACCACGACAGGGCGGGACTGAAGCTTTCTTT. Amino acids: CASSPRQGGTEAFF. Combining the CDR3 with reference TRBV18 and TRBJ1-1 gives the whole variable domain NAGVMQNPRHLVRRRGQEARLRCSPMKGHSHVYWYRQLPEEGLKFMVYLQKENIIDESGMPKERFSAEFPKEGPSILRIQQVVRGDSAAYFCASSPRQGGTEAFFGQGTRLTVV.

V usage is TRBV18 and J usage is TRBJ2-3; 12 nucleotides line up with TRBD2. The CDR3 has 15 amino acids. Unmatched junction bases numbered 4, after V lost 3 bases and J lost 6 bases. CDR1 and CDR2 (germline): KGHSH, LQKENI. The DNA of the CDR3 is TGTGCCAGCTCACCCCTAGCGGGGGGGCCGGATACGCAGTATTTT. It specifies CASSPLAGGPDTQYF.

The rearrangement uses TRBV12-2 and TRBJ1-1; whether TRBD1, the table's D call, matches the DNA was not checked. TRBV12-2 is termed a pseudogene. This CDR3 has 16 amino acids. Here the CDR3 reads CASRFSRQRVNTEAFF. CDR3 DNA sequence: TGTGCAAGTCGCTTTAGTCGACAGCGTGTGAACACTGAAGCTTTCTTT.

With respect to this clone: At the DNA level, this CDR3 is encoded by other sequences in the same sample as well. The chain employs TRBV10-3 and TRBJ2-3; perhaps TRBD2 as D (6 bases). CDR3 size: 14 residues. Germline-derived CDR1 and CDR2 are ENHRY and SYGVKD. Trimming pared 9 bases from V and 1 base from J, leaving 14 bases between. The DNA of the CDR3 is TGTGCCATTAAAGCAGGAGGGGGCACAGATACGCAGTATTTT. Translation: CAIKAGGGTDTQYF.

The genes are TRBV19 and TRBJ2-3, with 7 bases matching TRBD1. Germline values: CDR1 LNHDA, CDR2 SQIVND (reference sequence). V lost 5 bases and J lost 1; bases outside the gene matches: 3. CDR3 length: 14 amino acids. CDR3 nucleotide sequence: TGTGCCAGTAGTTACAGGGGAGGCACAGATACGCAGTATTTT. It is translated as CASSYRGGTDTQYF.

The V call is TRBV2, the J call TRBJ1-5; a weak D match, TRBD1 (6 bases). Germline-derived CDR1 and CDR2 are SNHLY and FYNNEI. V lost 6 bases to trimming and J lost 8 bases, with 11 bases between them. The CDR3 spans 12 residues. This CDR3 is CASRRGGEPQHF. Here the CDR3 DNA reads TGTGCCAGCAGGAGGGGGGGGGAGCCCCAGCATTTT.

The chain combines TRBV5-4 with TRBJ1-2; D perhaps matches TRBD1 (6 bases). The CDR3 contains 15 residues. Germline CDR1 is SGHNT and CDR2 is YYREEE (reference sequence). With 4 bases removed from V and 2 bases from J, the gap between germline ends came to 15 bases. Here the CDR3 reads CASSKNRVVNYGYTF. CDR3 coding DNA: TGTGCCAGCAGCAAAAACAGGGTTGTAAACTATGGCTACACCTTC.

J is TRBJ2-7 and V is TRBV11-2; D is unresolved. CDR1 SGHAT and CDR2 FQNNGV come from the germline V gene. V was trimmed by 4 bases and J by 4 bases, leaving 5 bases between them. The CDR3 is made up of 11 amino acids. In DNA form, the CDR3 reads TGTGCCAGCAGCTCAAATTACGAGCAGTACGTC. Protein sequence: CASSSNYEQYV.

This clone is medium-sized within its sample. The CDR3 protein is CASSDRGSNEKLFF. In nucleotides, the CDR3 is TGTGCCAGCAGTGATCGGGGGTCTAATGAAAAACTGTTTTTT. The chain joins TRBV2 to TRBJ1-4; maybe TRBD1 (5 bases). V lost 3 bases to trimming and J lost 3 bases, with 8 bases between them. CDR1 and CDR2 (germline): SNHLY, FYNNEI. The CDR3 covers 14 residues.